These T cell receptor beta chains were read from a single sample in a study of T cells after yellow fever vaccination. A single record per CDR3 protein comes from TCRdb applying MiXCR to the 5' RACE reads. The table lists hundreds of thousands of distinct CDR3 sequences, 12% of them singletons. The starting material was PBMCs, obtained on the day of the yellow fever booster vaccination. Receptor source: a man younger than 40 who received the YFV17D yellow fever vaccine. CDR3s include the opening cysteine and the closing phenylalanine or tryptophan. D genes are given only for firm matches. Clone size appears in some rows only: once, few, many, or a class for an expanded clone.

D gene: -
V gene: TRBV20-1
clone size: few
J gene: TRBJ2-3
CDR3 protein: CSARDRQRPSTDTQYF
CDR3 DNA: TGCAGTGCTAGAGATCGCCAGCGGCCAAGCACAGATACGCAGTATTTT

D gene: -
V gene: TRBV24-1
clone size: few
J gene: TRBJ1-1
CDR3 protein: CATSDPGGATEAFF
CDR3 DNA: TGTGCCACCAGTGATCCGGGGGGTGCCACTGAAGCTTTCTTT

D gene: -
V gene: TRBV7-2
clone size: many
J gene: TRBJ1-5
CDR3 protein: CASSIGRNQPQHF
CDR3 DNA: TGTGCCAGCAGCATTGGGAGGAATCAGCCCCAGCATTTT

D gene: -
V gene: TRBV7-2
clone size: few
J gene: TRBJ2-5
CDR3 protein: CASSLAGGHTQETQYF
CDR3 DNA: TGTGCCAGCAGCTTAGCGGGGGGGCATACACAAGAGACCCAGTACTTC

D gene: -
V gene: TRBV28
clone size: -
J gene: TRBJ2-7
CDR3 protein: CASKLTGPYEQYF
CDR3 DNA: TGTGCCAGCAAGTTAACAGGGCCCTACGAGCAGTACTTC

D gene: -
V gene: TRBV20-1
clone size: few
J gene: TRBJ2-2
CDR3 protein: CSARDFASVDSGELFF
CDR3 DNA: TGCAGTGCTAGAGATTTTGCTAGCGTGGATTCCGGGGAGCTGTTTTTT

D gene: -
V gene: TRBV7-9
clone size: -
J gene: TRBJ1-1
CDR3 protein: CASTQGGTEAFF
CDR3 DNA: TGTGCCAGCACCCAAGGAGGAACTGAAGCTTTCTTT

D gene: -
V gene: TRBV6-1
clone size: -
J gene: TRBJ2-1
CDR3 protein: CARINKLIGEQFF
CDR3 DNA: TGTGCCAGGATCAATAAGCTTATCGGTGAGCAGTTCTTC

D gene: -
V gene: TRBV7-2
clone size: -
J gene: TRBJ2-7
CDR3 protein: CASSLRLYEQYF
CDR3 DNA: TGTGCCAGCAGCTTAAGGTTATACGAGCAGTACTTC

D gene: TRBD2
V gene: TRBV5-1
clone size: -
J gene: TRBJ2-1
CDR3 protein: CASRLAEYNEQFF
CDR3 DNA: TGCGCCAGCAGACTAGCGGAATACAATGAGCAGTTCTTC

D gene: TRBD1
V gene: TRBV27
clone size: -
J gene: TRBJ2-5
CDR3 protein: CASRVDRVSGETQYF
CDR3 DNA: TGTGCCAGCAGAGTGGACAGGGTTTCGGGCGAGACCCAGTACTTC

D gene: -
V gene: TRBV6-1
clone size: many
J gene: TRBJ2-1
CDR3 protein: CASRPGGRSYNEQFF
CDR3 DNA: TGTGCCAGCAGACCTGGAGGGCGCTCCTACAATGAGCAGTTCTTC

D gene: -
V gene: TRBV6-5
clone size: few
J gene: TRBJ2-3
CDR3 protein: CASSYSIRVGSTDTQYF
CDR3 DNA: TGTGCCAGCAGTTACTCGATCCGCGTAGGGAGCACAGATACGCAGTATTTT

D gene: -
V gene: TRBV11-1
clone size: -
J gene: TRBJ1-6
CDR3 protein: CASTIVRIFVRSYNSPLHF
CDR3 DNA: TGTGCCAGCACCATCGTCCGGATATTTGTTCGCTCCTATAATTCACCCCTCCACTTT

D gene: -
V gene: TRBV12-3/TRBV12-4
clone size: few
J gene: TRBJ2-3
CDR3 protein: CASGPWEDTQYF
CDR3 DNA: TGTGCCAGCGGTCCTTGGGAAGATACGCAGTATTTT

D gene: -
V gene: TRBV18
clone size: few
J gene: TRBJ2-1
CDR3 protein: CASSSERYSYNEQFF
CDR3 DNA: TGTGCCAGCTCATCTGAGCGGTACTCCTACAATGAGCAGTTCTTC

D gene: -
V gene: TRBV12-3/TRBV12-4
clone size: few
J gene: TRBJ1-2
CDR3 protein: CASSPPWAGTWYGYTF
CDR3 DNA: TGTGCCAGCAGCCCTCCCTGGGCAGGCACTTGGTATGGCTACACCTTC

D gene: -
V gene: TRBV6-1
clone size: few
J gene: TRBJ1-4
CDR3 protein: CASTRGANEKLFF
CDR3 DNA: TGTGCCAGCACACGCGGTGCTAATGAAAAACTGTTTTTT

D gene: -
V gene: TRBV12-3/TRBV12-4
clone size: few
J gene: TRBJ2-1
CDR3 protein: CASTLGAAGEQFF
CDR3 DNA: TGTGCCAGCACACTGGGGGCCGCAGGGGAGCAGTTCTTC

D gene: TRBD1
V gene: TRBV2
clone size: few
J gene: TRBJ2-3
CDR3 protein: CASKIDRDTDTQYF
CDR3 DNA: TGTGCCAGCAAGATAGACAGGGACACAGATACGCAGTATTTT

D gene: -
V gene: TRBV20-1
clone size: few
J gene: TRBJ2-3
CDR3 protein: CSANYLGTDTQYF
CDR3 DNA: TGCAGTGCGAACTACCTTGGCACAGATACGCAGTATTTT

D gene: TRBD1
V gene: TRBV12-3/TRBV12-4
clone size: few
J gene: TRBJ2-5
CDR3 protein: CASSSPGGTGKPQGETQYF
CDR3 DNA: TGTGCCAGCAGTTCGCCAGGCGGGACAGGGAAACCCCAGGGGGAGACCCAGTACTTC

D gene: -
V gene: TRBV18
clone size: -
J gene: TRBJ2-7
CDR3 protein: CASSPRATGLEQYF
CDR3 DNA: TGTGCCAGCTCACCACGTGCTACCGGCTTGGAGCAGTACTTC

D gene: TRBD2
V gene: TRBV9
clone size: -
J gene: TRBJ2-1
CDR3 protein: CASSVGASGTNNEQFF
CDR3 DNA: TGTGCCAGCAGCGTAGGGGCTAGCGGAACCAACAATGAGCAGTTCTTC

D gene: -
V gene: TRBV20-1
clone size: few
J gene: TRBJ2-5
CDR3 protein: CSAGPEANQETQYF
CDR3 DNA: TGCAGTGCTGGACCAGAAGCGAACCAAGAGACCCAGTACTTC

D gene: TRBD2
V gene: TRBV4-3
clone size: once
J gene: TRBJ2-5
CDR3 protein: CASSQGLAMETQYF
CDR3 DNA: TGCGCCAGCAGCCAAGGACTAGCCATGGAGACCCAGTACTTC

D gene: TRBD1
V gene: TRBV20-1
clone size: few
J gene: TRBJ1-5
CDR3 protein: CSARDRQGGQPQHF
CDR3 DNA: TGCAGTGCTAGAGATCGGCAGGGGGGGCAGCCCCAGCATTTT

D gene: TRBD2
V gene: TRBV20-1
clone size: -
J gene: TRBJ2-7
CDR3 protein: CSALTLGLAGASEQYF
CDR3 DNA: TGCAGTGCCTTAACCTTGGGACTAGCGGGAGCAAGCGAGCAGTACTTC

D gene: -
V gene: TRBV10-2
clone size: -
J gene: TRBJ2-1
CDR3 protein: CASTTRSNEQFF
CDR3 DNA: TGCGCCAGCACCACTAGGTCCAATGAGCAGTTCTTC

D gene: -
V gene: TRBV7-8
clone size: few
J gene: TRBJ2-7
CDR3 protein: CASSYFAGSSYEQYF
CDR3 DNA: TGTGCCAGCAGCTACTTCGCGGGCTCCTCCTACGAGCAGTACTTC

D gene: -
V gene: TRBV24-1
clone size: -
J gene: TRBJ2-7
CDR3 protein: CATSDPPSLHQDF
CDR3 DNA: TGTGCCACCAGTGATCCTCCTTCTTTACATCAGGACTTC